The 10 T cell receptor beta chains below were found in one sample sequenced in a study of T cells in tumors after PD-1 blockade (dated by TCRdb to the late 2010s). The time point label on this specimen signifies: before anti-PD-1 therapy. Library generation was performed with the immunoSEQ multiplex PCR assay. Imported from immuneACCESS, the table was reduced by TCRdb to in-frame sequences with V and J called. These copies leave out some clones; in studies compared against another copy, an unresolved V gene accounts for under half, and the cause of the remainder is not known. The sample includes roughly 47,000 clones, with nearly 80% observed a single time. Jointly, the top ten make up around 15% of the sample. The starting material was PBMCs, obtained before anti-PD-1 treatment. These receptor sequences come from a human donor with basal cell carcinoma.

The V and J genes are TRBV2 and TRBJ2-1; tentative D call: TRBD1 (6 bases). This CDR3 has 15 residues. CDR1 and CDR2 (germline): SNHLY, FYNNEI. V was pared by 5 bases and J by 2 bases, with 13 bases between. CDR3 amino acids: CASSRSGAAYNEQFF. As DNA, the CDR3 is TGTGCCAGCAGTCGTTCAGGGGCGGCCTACAATGAGCAGTTCTTC.

V is TRBV9 and J is TRBJ1-4; D ambiguous. The V end lost 0 bases, the J end lost 0 bases, and 12 bases lay between the germline ends. CDR1 is SGDLS and CDR2 is YYNGEE in the germline V gene. CDR3 size: 17 residues. The chain's CDR3 is CASSVGLGRPTNEKLFF. DNA of the CDR3: TGTGCCAGCAGCGTAGGTCTGGGAAGACCAACTAATGAAAAACTGTTTTTT.

The CDR3 sequence: CASRLGSQGLKLSNQPQHF. Written as DNA, the CDR3 is TGTGCAAGTCGCTTAGGATCCCAGGGACTAAAACTTAGCAATCAGCCCCAGCATTTT. V and J are TRBV12-2 and TRBJ1-5. TRBV12-2 constitutes a pseudogene. CDR3 length equals 19 residues.

DNA for the CDR3: TGTGCCAGCAGTGAAGCGGGGGGTGGAAACACCATATATTTT. This gives the protein CASSEAGGGNTIYF. The genes are TRBV6-1 and TRBJ1-3, with D perhaps matching TRBD1 (5 bases). The V gene lost 0 bases and the J gene lost 3 bases, with 6 bases spanning the gap. Germline assignment: CDR1 MNHNS and CDR2 SASEGT. The CDR3 contains 14 residues.

V usage is TRBV7-3 and J usage is TRBJ2-2; D not certain. Trimming removed 2 bases at V and 4 bases at J, with 8 bases between. The CDR3 is 14 residues long. Germline CDR1 is SGHTA and CDR2 is FQGTGA. CDR3: CASSLLQSTGELFF. For the CDR3, the DNA is TGTGCCAGCAGCTTATTACAGAGCACCGGGGAGCTGTTTTTT.

The chain combines TRBV5-5 with TRBJ1-1; 7 nucleotides line up with TRBD1. CDR1 is SGHKS and CDR2 is YYEKEE in the germline V gene (reference sequence). The CDR3 runs to 17 residues. The V and J ends lost 1 base and 2 bases, in that order; junction bases with no gene match: 11. The chain's CDR3 is CASSLSGRDRRNTEAFF. The CDR3 DNA reads as TGTGCCAGCAGCTTGTCCGGCCGGGACAGACGTAACACTGAAGCTTTCTTT.

This clone was recorded many times. The same CDR3 arises from other DNA sequences in this sample as well. The chain joins TRBV3-1 (or the pseudogene TRBV3-2) to TRBJ2-7; TRBD1 matches at 10 bases. Germline-derived CDR1 and CDR2 are LGHDT and YNNKEL (reference sequence). The junction had 3 bases not matched to a gene; V was cut back by 3 bases and J by 4 bases. The CDR3 loop spans 14 amino acids. CDR3 in amino acids: CASSQPGQGYEQYF. For the CDR3, the DNA is TGTGCCAGCAGCCAGCCGGGACAGGGGTACGAGCAGTACTTC.

This chain joins TRBV18 and TRBJ1-4, with D hard to call. This CDR3 spans 14 amino acids. With 4 bases removed from V and 0 bases from J, the gap between germline ends came to 6 bases. Germline V CDR1 and CDR2: KGHSH, LQKENI. CDR3 DNA: TGTGCCAGCTCACGGGAGGCAACTAATGAAAAACTGTTTTTT. Amino acids: CASSREATNEKLFF.

The chain carries TRBV4-1 and TRBJ1-1; D is uncertain. CDR1 and CDR2 from the germline V gene are MGHRA and YSYEKL. V lost 0 bases, J lost 4 bases, and 9 bases lay in between. The CDR3 sequence is 14 residues long. CDR3 sequence: CASSQDQKLTEAFF. Here the CDR3 DNA reads TGCGCCAGCAGCCAAGATCAAAAGCTCACTGAAGCTTTCTTT.

CDR3 in amino acids: CASRRDNQANVLTF. For the CDR3, the DNA is TGTGCCAGTCGCCGGGACAACCAGGCAAACGTCCTGACTTTC. The V and J genes are TRBV6-5 and TRBJ2-6, with a weak D call TRBD1 (6 bases). The CDR3 is made up of 14 amino acids. Germline CDR1 MNHEY, CDR2 SVGAGI. The germline V and J ends were trimmed by 9 bases and 10 bases, with 19 bases remaining between them.